The clone carrying this T cell receptor (beta chain) was picked up a small number of times. Its antigen is as yet unknown. Unique-molecular-identifier-tagged TCR beta cDNA libraries were used. Starting from roughly 1 to 10 million T cells, the study yielded roughly 0.5 million cDNA molecules. TCRdb re-derived calls from the PCR reads in MiXCR, one entry per CDR3 protein. The sample carries 400,000 to 500,000 distinct CDR3 sequences, 39% recorded once. The sample is drawn from a study of post-analysis software for immune sequencing data. Across the study: Disease trajectories encompassed relapsing-remitting, secondary progressive and progressive-relapsing multiple sclerosis. Study-wide results and limits: F measure showed strong co-clustering of same-batch samples. Multiple sclerosis patients had significantly lower normalized Chao1 diversity than controls.

Sequencing input: blood. The TCR comes from a girl aged 2-9 years with multiple sclerosis.

The CDR3 protein is CASSPTGGWDTQYF. CDR3 DNA: TGTGCCAGCAGTCCGACGGGAGGGTGGGATACGCAGTATTTT. The chain recombines TRBV27 with TRBJ2-3, with 8 nucleotides matching TRBD2. From germline, CDR1 is MNHEY and CDR2 SMNVEV (reference sequence). This CDR3 is 14 amino acids long. The ends lost 5 bases at V and 6 bases at J; junction bases unmatched: 7.